Presented here are 17 T cell receptor beta chains from one specimen sequenced in a study of T-cell reconstitution after alpha-beta-depleted transplantation in children. The TCRbeta library was prepared with unique molecular identifiers. TCRdb reprocessed the PCR reads with MiXCR, giving one entry per CDR3 protein. The sample gives 240,000 or so distinct CDR3 sequences, around 12% of which show up once; roughly 2.6% is in the top ten. Sequences were derived from PBMCs from the stem cell graft donor, sampled from the stem cell graft. These receptors were collected from a human donor who donated a stem cell graft to a child with acute lymphoblastic leukemia.

V gene TRBV6-1 combines with J gene TRBJ2-7; D is unresolved. Germline CDR1 reads MNHNS; CDR2 reads SASEGT. CDR3 size: 12 residues. Trimming took 7 bases from V and 9 from J, leaving 16 bases between them. The CDR3 loop reads CASTEGRRRQYF. CDR3 bases: TGTGCCAGCACAGAAGGTAGACGTCGGCAGTACTTC.

Notes on this clonotype: A read error may produce the germline difference seen at one junction end. The chain couples TRBV3-1 to TRBJ2-5; D might be TRBD2 (5 bases). The CDR3 sequence is 11 residues long. Germline CDR1 reads LGHDT; CDR2 reads YNNKEL (reference sequence). DNA for the CDR3: TGTACCAGCAGCGGCCTCGAGACCCAGTACTTC. Protein product: CTSSGLETQYF.

This clonotype was observed at least ten times. V usage is TRBV7-2 and J usage is TRBJ2-1, with TRBD2 matching 8 bases. V lost 4 bases and J lost 4; bases outside the gene matches: 3. Germline V gene lookup returns CDR1 SGHTA and CDR2 FQGNSA. This CDR3 contains 14 residues. CDR3 nucleotides: TGTGCCAGCAGCTCGGCGGGGGGTTACAATGAGCAGTTCTTC. This encodes CASSSAGGYNEQFF.

This clonotype was counted ten times or more. The conserved phenylalanine or tryptophan is not found at the CDR3 terminus, so this likely reflects a read error. No DNA is shown, since the ends of the CDR3 on it are uncertain; the CDR3 is the one TCRdb lists. The chain is built from TRBV28 and TRBJ2-5; TRBD2, the table's D call, lacks a check against the DNA. Germline V CDR1 and CDR2: MDHEN, SYDVKM. The CDR3 is made up of 13 amino acids, end residues included. This CDR3 reads CASSLSSRLAGNL.

This clonotype was seen ten or more times. The V and J genes are TRBV5-1 and TRBJ1-4; no reliable D call. The CDR3 runs to 16 residues. Germline V gene data show CDR1 as SGHRS and CDR2 as YFSETQ. The ends were cut back, 0 bases at V and 13 bases at J, with 22 bases in the middle. The CDR3 region has the DNA TGCGCCAGCAGCTTGGATCCGGACCTCTCGTTTGGACCACTGTTTTTT. Translating it yields CASSLDPDLSFGPLFF.

In its sample, this clonotype was seen many times. The chain couples TRBV4-3 to TRBJ1-3, with D maybe TRBD1 (5 bases). Germline CDR1 LGHNA, CDR2 YSLEER. Trimming left V 0 bases short and J 2 bases short, with 8 bases between. This CDR3 has 15 amino acids. The CDR3 bases are TGCGCCAGCAGCCAAGATCCAGGGCCTGGAAACACCATATATTTT. Translated: CASSQDPGPGNTIYF.

A remark on this clonotype: One end of the junction does not line up with germline, which may come from a read error. This chain joins TRBV6-1 and TRBJ1-2; 8 bases are shared with TRBD1. CDR3 length: 13 amino acids. Germline V lookup: CDR1 MNHNS, CDR2 SASEGT. CDR3 nucleotides: TGTGCCGGCAGTAGTCAGGGGGCATCTGGCTACACCTTC. Its translation: CAGSSQGASGYTF.

The gene calls are TRBV5-1 and TRBJ2-7; the match to TRBD1 covers 9 bases. The germline gives CDR1 SGHRS, CDR2 YFSETQ. The CDR3 length is 14 residues. J was trimmed by 7 bases and V by 4 bases; bases with no gene match: 9. CDR3 bases: TGCGCCAGCAGCACTGGACAGGGGACGGGGGAGCAGTACTTC. Translating gives CASSTGQGTGEQYF.

The chain recombines TRBV5-4 with TRBJ1-6; the D gene is possibly TRBD1 (6 bases). The ends were cut back, 5 bases at V and 13 bases at J, with 25 bases in the middle. The V gene's germline CDR1 is SGHNT and CDR2 YYREEE (reference sequence). The CDR3 covers 16 residues. The CDR3 DNA reads TGTGCCAGCAGTTATACCTCAGGGGAAGCCGGGGCGCCCCTCCACTTT. Its translation is CASSYTSGEAGAPLHF.

This clonotype was detected a few times. V usage is TRBV20-1 and J usage is TRBJ2-7, with TRBD1 matching over 9 bases. The CDR3 consists of 15 residues. Germline trimming cut 0 bases from V and 3 bases from J; bases unmatched to any gene: 6. Germline loops: CDR1 DFQATT, CDR2 SNEGSKA (reference sequence). The DNA of the CDR3 is TGCAGTGCTAGAGATCAAGGACAGGGGAACTACGAGCAGTACTTC. It specifies CSARDQGQGNYEQYF.

This clonotype was found a few times. The chain carries TRBV12-3 or TRBV12-4 and TRBJ1-4, with 8 bases identical to TRBD1. The CDR3 runs 15 residues. Trimming removed 1 base from V and 8 bases from J; junction bases left unmatched: 6. CDR3 region: CASSLGTGGWEKLFF. The CDR3 DNA is TGTGCCAGCAGTTTAGGAACAGGGGGTTGGGAAAAACTGTTTTTT.

There are many counts of this clonotype. The chain couples TRBV21-1 to TRBJ2-3; the table's D call of TRBD2 was not tested on the DNA. TRBV21-1 is labeled a pseudogene. This CDR3 comprises 16 residues. The CDR3 sequence is CASSNVGRGRTDTQYF. The CDR3 nucleotides are TGTGCCAGCAGCAATGTGGGGAGGGGACGCACAGATACGCAGTATTTT.

At least ten counts were recorded for this clonotype. The chain combines TRBV5-1 with TRBJ2-5; 10 nucleotides match TRBD2. J was trimmed by 5 bases and V by 2 bases; bases with no gene match: 15. CDR1 SGHRS and CDR2 YFSETQ come from the germline V gene. The CDR3 is 18 residues long. The CDR3 region is CASSLKRGGQFSWETQYF. DNA of the CDR3: TGCGCCAGCAGCTTAAAGCGGGGGGGCCAATTCTCATGGGAGACCCAGTACTTC.

Many counts were recorded for this clonotype. V is TRBV15 and J is TRBJ1-3, with D hard to call. Trimming pared 2 bases from V and 0 bases from J, leaving 14 bases between. The length of the CDR3 is 17 residues. Per germline, CDR1 LNHNV and CDR2 YYDKDF (reference sequence). The CDR3 nucleotides read TGTGCCACCAGCAGACAGTTGGCCTCCCTCTCTGGAAACACCATATATTTT. Translating gives CATSRQLASLSGNTIYF.

This clonotype was observed a few times. The rearrangement joins TRBV5-1 to TRBJ1-2, with D possibly TRBD1 on 6 matching bases. The CDR3 totals 16 residues. Germline V gene data show CDR1 as SGHRS and CDR2 as YFSETQ. Trimming shortened V by 0 bases and J by 8 bases, and 20 bases separated the two germline ends. The CDR3 sequence is CASSLDPGQGAAGYTF. In DNA, the CDR3 is TGCGCCAGCAGCTTGGATCCGGGACAAGGGGCCGCGGGCTACACCTTC.

This clonotype was found a few times. V and J are TRBV12-3 or TRBV12-4 and TRBJ2-7; D may be TRBD1 (6 bases). Between the trimmed V and J ends, which lost 7 bases and 6 bases, there was a span of 16 bases. The CDR3 loop spans 13 amino acids. The chain's CDR3 is CASTTSDSCEQYF. CDR3 bases: TGTGCCAGCACTACATCGGACAGCTGCGAGCAGTACTTC.

The chain uses TRBV11-2 and TRBJ2-1, with 10 bases matching TRBD2. V trimming: 4 bases; J trimming: 7 bases; junction bases outside the gene matches: 16. The CDR3 sequence is 18 residues long. CDR1 is SGHAT, CDR2 FQNNGV, per germline. Written as DNA, the CDR3 is TGTGCCAGCAGCTCAATCTATAGTAGGCAGCGGGAGGGAAATGAGCAGTTCTTC. It encodes CASSSIYSRQREGNEQFF.